This section outlines one T cell receptor (beta chain) sequence together with its context. Its antigen is not known. V lost 5 bases, J lost 1 base, and 17 bases lay in between. Germline V gene data show CDR1 as SGHVS and CDR2 as FQNEAQ. CDR3 length equals 16 residues. This sample was taken from a study of Tregs in tolerant kidney transplant recipients. General observations from the study: Biological reproducibility was not directly addressed in this study. The small number of patients limits these findings pending further validation. The most relevant donor-specific Treg TCRbeta repertoire apparently came from expansion with activated donor B cells.

Unstimulated Tregs (CD4+CD25+CD127-) and CD4+CD25- non-Tregs were sorted from PBMCs. Profiling relied on immunoSEQ multiplex PCR, and the TCRdb table lists in-frame clones only, not all of them. Of 15,000 to 18,000 clones listed, around nine tenths are singletons. Sample: CD8+ T cells from blood. This TCR derives from a human donor in good health. The chain couples TRBV7-8 to TRBJ1-1; no clear D gene. The CDR3, as DNA: TGTGCCAGCAGCGCGACCTGGACCGAATCGAACACTGAAGCTTTCTTT. Translating gives CASSATWTESNTEAFF.